A single T cell receptor beta chain is shown here with its context. This sample was included in a study of blood T cell repertoires in COVID-19. Germline V gives CDR1 SNHLY, CDR2 FYNNEI. This CDR3 comprises 16 residues. Unmatched junction bases numbered 9, after V lost 7 bases and J lost 5 bases. The assay was immunoSEQ multiplex PCR, and TCRdb's table has in-frame clones only and misses some. The sample carries some 220,000 clones, 84% recorded once. Specimen: peripheral blood. The chain joins TRBV2 to TRBJ2-2; 11 positions match TRBD1. The sequence was collected from a man aged 50 or older with acute or convalescent COVID-19. CDR3 DNA sequence: TGTGCCAGCACCTCGGACAGGGGGCTGAGTACCGGGGAGCTGTTTTTT. Protein product: CASTSDRGLSTGELFF.